This T cell receptor (beta chain) comes out of a study of CD8 T cells in ankylosing spondylitis. Notes on the study in general: A TCR beta motif of eight or nine highly homologous variants seemed to mark ankylosing spondylitis blood. Disease-linked clones reportedly concentrated significantly in matched ankylosing spondylitis synovial fluid.

5'-RACE, quantitative and with molecular barcodes, yielded the TCR beta libraries. TCRdb processed the 5' RACE reads anew with MiXCR; each CDR3 protein has one entry. The sample lists 100,000 to 150,000 distinct CDR3 sequences, approximately 13% occurring once. This clonotype appeared many times. Its matching antigen is unknown. Germline V gene sequence: CDR1 DFQATT, CDR2 SNEGSKA (reference sequence). The trim removed 4 bases at V and 5 bases at J, leaving 9 bases unmatched. The CDR3 is 15 residues long. This chain connects TRBV20-1 to TRBJ1-1; 11 bases agree with TRBD1. Material for sequencing was blood, either unsorted or a sorted T cell fraction (not recorded which). This sequence originates from a female donor with ankylosing spondylitis or in good health (not recorded which). The CDR3 is CSATNPDRGRTEAFF. The CDR3 bases are TGCAGTGCTACTAACCCGGACAGGGGGCGAACTGAAGCTTTCTTT.